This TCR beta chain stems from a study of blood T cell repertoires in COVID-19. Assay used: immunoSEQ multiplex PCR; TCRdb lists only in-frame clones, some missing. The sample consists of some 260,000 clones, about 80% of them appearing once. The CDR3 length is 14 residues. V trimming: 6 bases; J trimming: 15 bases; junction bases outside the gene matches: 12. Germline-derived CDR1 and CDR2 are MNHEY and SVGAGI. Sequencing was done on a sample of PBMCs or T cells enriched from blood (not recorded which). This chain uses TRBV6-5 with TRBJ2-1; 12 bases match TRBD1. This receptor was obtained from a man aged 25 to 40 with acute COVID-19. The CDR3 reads CASSRGQGAPGPFF. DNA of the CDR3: TGTGCCAGCAGCCGGGGACAGGGGGCCCCGGGTCCGTTCTTC.